The rows below give T cell receptor beta chains drawn from one sample of a study of cytomegalovirus exposure and HLA in healthy donors. Data came from immunoSEQ multiplex PCR; TCRdb stores just in-frame clones and leaves some out. The data show some 150,000 clones, with 68% seen just once and approximately 4.3% held by the top ten. The sample was PBMCs. Receptors originate from a man aged 55-75 years in good health and CMV-seronegative. CDR3s include the opening cysteine and the closing phenylalanine or tryptophan. The order of the fields is J gene, V gene, D gene, clone size, CDR3 length, CDR3 protein, CDR3 DNA. The D gene is left open where the match is weak. Expanded clones get a size class; other rows say once, few or many, or leave the size out.

TRBJ1-5	TRBV6-5	TRBD1	-	14	CASSLTGEVQPQHF	TGTGCCAGCAGTCTAACAGGGGAGGTTCAGCCCCAGCATTTT
TRBJ1-2	TRBV28	-	-	12	CASTIANYGYTF	TGTGCCAGTACCATAGCTAACTATGGCTACACCTTC
TRBJ2-1	TRBV27	TRBD2	-	14	CASKREGSYNEQFF	TGTGCCAGCAAGCGGGAGGGTTCCTACAATGAGCAGTTCTTC
TRBJ2-2	TRBV4-3	TRBD2	-	19	CASSQGGLAGGPNTGELFF	TGCGCCAGCAGCCAAGGGGGACTAGCGGGAGGCCCGAACACCGGGGAGCTGTTTTTT
TRBJ1-4	TRBV5-1	-	-	14	CASTAQGFNEKLFF	TGCGCCAGCACGGCACAGGGATTTAATGAAAAACTGTTTTTT
TRBJ1-1	TRBV5-4	-	-	15	CASSLPQGRNTEAFF	TGTGCCAGCAGCTTACCTCAGGGCCGTAACACTGAAGCTTTCTTT
TRBJ1-4	TRBV5-1	TRBD1	-	15	CASSFTGGVEEKLFF	TGCGCCAGCAGCTTCACAGGGGGCGTAGAAGAAAAACTGTTTTTT
TRBJ2-1	TRBV7-9	TRBD2	-	17	CASSLAKTSGRQNEQFF	TGTGCCAGCAGCTTAGCAAAGACTAGCGGGAGACAGAATGAGCAGTTCTTC
TRBJ2-5	TRBV7-9	TRBD2	once	16	CASSLRTSGTQETQYF	TGTGCCAGCAGCTTAAGGACTAGCGGGACACAAGAGACCCAGTACTTC
TRBJ2-7	TRBV9	TRBD2	-	14	CASSVLAGSYEQYF	TGTGCCAGCAGCGTACTAGCGGGATCGTACGAGCAGTACTTC
TRBJ1-1	TRBV18	TRBD1	-	16	CASSPQQGASNTEAFF	TGTGCCAGCTCACCACAGCAGGGGGCCTCGAACACTGAAGCTTTCTTT
TRBJ2-3	TRBV28	TRBD1	few	12	CASSSDRETQYF	TGTGCCAGCAGTTCGGACAGGGAGACGCAGTATTTT
TRBJ1-1	TRBV5-6	-	-	12	CASSLVVGDAFF	TGTGCCAGCAGCTTGGTTGTCGGAGACGCTTTCTTT
TRBJ2-5	TRBV30	-	-	14	CAWEGVRRQETQYF	TGTGCCTGGGAAGGGGTACGGCGGCAAGAGACCCAGTACTTC
TRBJ2-3	TRBV6-1	-	-	15	CASSSSVGGTDTQYF	TGTGCCAGCAGCTCCTCGGTAGGAGGCACAGATACGCAGTATTTT
TRBJ2-7	TRBV5-4	-	-	14	CASSLRGTPYEQYF	TGTGCCAGCAGCTTGAGGGGGACCCCGTACGAGCAGTACTTC
TRBJ1-4	TRBV27	TRBD1	-	18	CASSPGTGGHLSNEKLFF	TGTGCCAGCAGTCCCGGGACAGGGGGGCACCTTTCCAATGAAAAACTGTTTTTT
TRBJ2-2	TRBV7-8	-	-	16	CASSPLTGANTGELFF	TGTGCCAGCAGCCCTTTGACAGGTGCCAACACCGGGGAGCTGTTTTTT
TRBJ2-5	TRBV7-9	TRBD1	-	14	CASSQGENQETQYF	TGTGCCAGCAGCCAGGGGGAAAATCAAGAGACCCAGTACTTC
TRBJ1-6	TRBV18	TRBD1	-	15	CASSQGTGYNSPLHF	TGTGCCAGCTCACAAGGGACAGGCTATAATTCACCCCTCCACTTT
TRBJ2-7	TRBV9	TRBD1	-	14	CASSPRDRAYEQYF	TGTGCCAGCAGCCCCCGGGACAGAGCCTACGAGCAGTACTTC
TRBJ1-1	TRBV19	TRBD1	-	13	CASSSQGATEAFF	TGTGCCAGTAGTTCACAGGGGGCCACTGAAGCTTTCTTT
TRBJ2-3	TRBV27	TRBD2	-	17	CASSGGYAGAPPDTQYF	TGTGCCAGCAGTGGGGGTTATGCGGGAGCCCCCCCAGATACGCAGTATTTT
TRBJ2-3	TRBV4-1	TRBD2	-	13	CASKRGGTDTQYF	TGCGCCAGCAAGAGGGGAGGGACAGATACGCAGTATTTT
TRBJ2-3	TRBV4-1	TRBD1	-	15	CASSPGQRNADTQYF	TGCGCCAGCAGCCCGGGACAGAGGAACGCAGATACGCAGTATTTT
TRBJ2-5	TRBV25-1	TRBD1	-	18	CASWGVGWQGAHQETQYF	TGTGCCAGCTGGGGAGTCGGGTGGCAGGGGGCTCACCAAGAGACCCAGTACTTC
TRBJ1-3	TRBV9	-	-	16	CASSAELGYSGNTIYF	TGTGCCAGCAGCGCCGAACTAGGGTACTCTGGAAACACCATATATTTT
TRBJ2-3	TRBV11-2	TRBD2	few	15	CASSSGAGAADTQYF	TGTGCCAGCAGCTCCGGAGCGGGAGCGGCAGATACGCAGTATTTT
TRBJ2-7	TRBV13	TRBD2	few	15	CASSSGTSGLYEQYF	TGTGCCAGCAGCTCTGGGACTAGCGGGCTATACGAGCAGTACTTC
TRBJ2-2	TRBV18	TRBD2	few	13	CASSAGVGGELFF	TGTGCCAGCTCAGCGGGAGTTGGCGGGGAGCTGTTTTTT
TRBJ2-1	TRBV19	TRBD2	few	19	CASSIRRGLAGGTYNEQFF	TGTGCCAGTAGTATCAGGAGGGGACTAGCGGGAGGGACTTACAATGAGCAGTTCTTC
TRBJ2-7	TRBV28	-	-	15	CASSPWGTLAYEQYF	TGTGCCAGCAGCCCTTGGGGGACTCTCGCCTACGAGCAGTACTTC
TRBJ2-1	TRBV28	TRBD2	-	14	CASSLAGVYNEQFF	TGTGCCAGCAGTTTAGCGGGAGTTTACAATGAGCAGTTCTTC
TRBJ2-1	TRBV2	TRBD2	-	14	CASKSGGPSYEQFF	TGTGCCAGCAAGTCGGGAGGGCCAAGCTATGAGCAGTTCTTC
TRBJ2-1	TRBV5-1	-	-	17	CASSFRLVPAGYNEQFF	TGCGCCAGCAGCTTCCGACTAGTCCCAGCGGGCTACAATGAGCAGTTCTTC
TRBJ1-1	TRBV28	-	-	15	CASSPPRTANTEAFF	TGTGCCAGCAGTCCCCCCAGGACAGCGAACACTGAAGCTTTCTTT